This entry is about one TCR beta chain. Germline CDR1 SGHNT, CDR2 YENEEA. Trimming took 1 base from V and 4 from J, leaving 9 bases between them. The CDR3 totals 14 residues. Assay used: immunoSEQ multiplex PCR; TCRdb lists only in-frame clones, some missing. Among over 85,000 clones, about 85% were seen once, and the ten largest hold roughly 10%. Regarding time point: blood 4 weeks post-SBRT, at nephrectomy. As for treatment: 15 Gy SBRT to primary tumor, nephrectomy 4 weeks later. Clear cell pathology was present in this patient's renal cell carcinoma. The record originates from a study of radiation and T cells in renal cell carcinoma.

The chain combines TRBV11-3 with TRBJ2-3; D possibly corresponds to TRBD2 (5 bases). Sequenced material: blood, taken from a patient whose treatment included radiotherapy and nephrectomy. The receptor was derived from a man in his fifties with renal cell carcinoma. In DNA, the CDR3 is TGTGCCAGCAGCTTAGGGTCGAGGGCAGATACGCAGTATTTT. Translation: CASSLGSRADTQYF. Full variable domain (missing parts from reference TRBV11-3 and TRBJ2-3): EAGVVQSPRYKIIEKKQPVAFWCNPISGHNTLYWYLQNLGQGPELLIRYENEEAVDDSQLPKDRFSAERLKGVDSTLKIQPAELGDSAVYLCASSLGSRADTQYFGPGTRLTVL.